This T cell receptor beta chain was profiled in a study of T cell repertoires in cytomegalovirus infection. Overall study context: Matching HLA type, along with CMV infection, was indicated by public TCR beta signatures. Study-level results: Across the ex vivo response, the dominant clonotypes were HLA-C-restricted CMV-specific TCR beta clonotypes. Identification of carriers of CMV plus the relevant HLA was performed using cumulative public TCR beta family frequency.

TCRdb redid the calling of the reads with MiXCR, one entry per CDR3 protein. Of 500,000 to 600,000 distinct CDR3 sequences listed, approximately 17% are singletons. In this sample, this clonotype turned up a few times. Antigen: not known. Germline CDR1 is MNHEY and CDR2 is SMNVEV (reference sequence). Losses at the gene ends were 2 bases for V and 9 bases for J; bases not matched to a gene: 5. The CDR3 consists of 15 residues. The sample comprised CD8+ T cells from PBMCs. The chain recombines TRBV27 with TRBJ2-1; 12 nucleotides align to TRBD1. This clonotype originated in a human donor in good health (CMV status not recorded). Some clones in this sample may be carry-over from other donors' samples. This chain's CDR3 is CASSLGTGGYSEQFF. CDR3 in DNA: TGTGCCAGCAGTTTAGGGACAGGGGGCTATAGTGAGCAGTTCTTC.